This T cell receptor (beta chain) derives from a study of T cells in Graves' hyperthyroidism and ophthalmopathy. RNA transcripts served as the template for amplifying TCR beta CDR3 regions. The HTBI primer set was used in a first-round RT-PCR of the TCR CDR3. TCRdb itself ran the multiplex PCR reads through MiXCR, one entry per CDR3 protein. The profile shows some 570,000 distinct CDR3 sequences, roughly 15% of them singletons. At least ten counts were recorded for this clonotype. A Clinical Activity Score of at least 3, a NOSPECS grade of at least 4 and a duration under 3 months were recorded in the ophthalmopathy patients. The origin of this receptor is a woman under 30 with Graves' ophthalmopathy. The source material was blood.

The CDR3 spells CASSSGQPPYSNQPQHF. The CDR3 bases are TGTGCCAGCAGTTCGGGACAGCCCCCTTATAGCAATCAGCCCCAGCATTTT. The chain couples TRBV28 to TRBJ1-5, with TRBD1 matching 7 bases. CDR3 length: 17 amino acids. V trimming: 4 bases; J trimming: 0 bases; junction bases outside the gene matches: 9. Germline CDR1 MDHEN, CDR2 SYDVKM. Complete variable domain (other parts from reference TRBV28 and TRBJ1-5): DVKVTQSSRYLVKRTGEKVFLECVQDMDHENMFWYRQDPGLGLRLIYFSYDVKMKEKGDIPEGYSVSREKKERFSLILESASTNQTSMYLCASSSGQPPYSNQPQHFGDGTRLSIL.